This entry describes one T cell receptor (beta chain). Profiling relied on immunoSEQ multiplex PCR, and the TCRdb table lists in-frame clones only, not all of them. The sample has about 16,000 clones; about 89% are singletons. This sample was included in a study of technical replicates of blood from several donors. The receptor was isolated from a human donor in good health. What was sequenced was PBMCs.

The CDR3 protein is CASSLGGSTDTQYF. The CDR3 bases are TGTGCCAGCAGCTTGGGCGGGAGCACAGATACGCAGTATTTT. The J gene is TRBJ2-3, the V gene TRBV5-4; D possibly corresponds to TRBD2 (5 bases). Per the germline V gene, CDR1 is SGHNT and CDR2 is YYREEE (reference sequence). The CDR3 is 14 residues long. The V and J ends lost 0 bases and 0 bases respectively, with 5 bases between them.